The following is a T cell receptor (beta chain) sequence with its context. Source study methods: Nucleated cell number was recorded as an estimate derived from reference gene primer amplification. Assay: immunoSEQ multiplex PCR; the TCRdb copy retains only in-frame clones and omits some. D and trimming were read from the DNA, whereas the V and J calls and clone size are those reported in that table. The sample shows 150,000 to 200,000 clones, 85% of them seen only once. This sample was included in a study of blood T cell repertoires in COVID-19. Across the whole study: Whether acute or convalescent, the COVID-19 samples came from the United States, Italy and Spain. PBMCs, B-cell-depleted T cells, or T cells provided the cDNA or gDNA that made up the material.

Trimming took 5 bases from V and 1 from J; bases not matched to a gene: 6. The CDR3 runs to 16 residues. CDR1 is SNHLY and CDR2 is FYNNEI in the germline V gene. Sequences were obtained from peripheral blood. This TCR was recovered from a woman aged 60-70 years with acute or convalescent COVID-19. The V and J genes are TRBV2 and TRBJ2-1, with TRBD2 matching over 9 bases. CDR3 residues: CASSRDLAGSYNEQFF. The CDR3 DNA is TGTGCCAGCAGTCGAGATCTAGCGGGGTCCTACAATGAGCAGTTCTTC.